Presented here are 27 T cell receptor beta chains from one specimen sequenced in a study of shared clonotypes between healthy human individuals. TCRdb keeps only in-frame clones here, not all; method: immunoSEQ multiplex PCR. The table records more than 2,000,000 clones, 93% of them present only once. Sequencing was performed on naive CD4+ T cells from PBMCs. Subset defined: CD45RA+ positively selected. The receptors stem from a man aged 18 to 30 in good health. Some clones in this sample may be carry-over from other donors' samples.

The rearrangement links TRBV4-1 to TRBJ2-1; no clear D gene. Between the trimmed V and J ends, which lost 0 bases and 6 bases, there was a span of 6 bases. This CDR3 comprises 13 residues. Germline CDR1 is MGHRA and CDR2 is YSYEKL. The CDR3 nucleotides are TGCGCCAGCAGCCAAGAACCGCCCAATGAGCAGTTCTTC. This codes for CASSQEPPNEQFF.

V and J are TRBV11-2 and TRBJ2-5; D call uncertain. V gave up 0 bases and J gave up 4 bases, with 12 bases separating them. The CDR3 extends over 15 amino acids. CDR1 and CDR2 from the germline V gene are SGHAT and FQNNGV. CDR3 in amino acids: CASSLDGRQTETQYF. The CDR3, as DNA: TGTGCCAGCAGCTTAGATGGTCGCCAGACAGAGACCCAGTACTTC. The full variable domain, its missing parts supplied by reference TRBV11-2 and TRBJ2-5, is EAGVAQSPRYKIIEKRQSVAFWCNPISGHATLYWYQQILGQGPKLLIQFQNNGVVDDSQLPKDRFSAERLKGVDSTLKIQPAKLEDSAVYLCASSLDGRQTETQYFGPGTRLLVL.

This clone was detected a few times. The chain combines TRBV28 with TRBJ1-5, with 8 bases fitting TRBD1. Germline V lookup: CDR1 MDHEN, CDR2 SYDVKM. There are 15 residues in the CDR3. J gave up 3 bases and V 4 bases, and 5 bases lay outside the gene matches. The CDR3 DNA reads TGTGCCAGCAGTTCGACAGGGGCTAACAATCAGCCCCAGCATTTT. The encoded protein is CASSSTGANNQPQHF.

The chain carries TRBV18 and TRBJ1-1; D not certain. V was pared by 8 bases and J by 4 bases, with 20 bases between. CDR3 size: 15 residues. CDR1 and CDR2 from the germline V gene are KGHSH and LQKENI. In DNA, the CDR3 is TGTGCCAGCACCTCCAGGCATCAGGAGGGCACTGAAGCTTTCTTT. Its translation is CASTSRHQEGTEAFF.

Only a few counts were recorded for this clone. The rearrangement links TRBV9 to TRBJ1-1; a weak D match, TRBD1 (6 bases). This CDR3 comprises 13 residues. The V end lost 3 bases, the J end lost 7 bases, and 13 bases lay between the germline ends. CDR1 and CDR2 from the germline V gene are SGDLS and YYNGEE. Here the CDR3 DNA reads TGTGCCAGCAGCGCACCAAACAGGGATGAAGCTTTCTTT. Translation gives CASSAPNRDEAFF.

About this clone: Additional DNA sequences in this sample encode the identical CDR3. The genes are TRBV19 and TRBJ2-2, with D hard to call. The CDR3 has 13 amino acids. The V end lost 3 bases, the J end lost 3 bases, and 5 bases lay between the germline ends. The germline V gene has CDR1 LNHDA and CDR2 SQIVND (reference sequence). CDR3 residues: CASSIGYTGELFF. The CDR3 nucleotides are TGTGCCAGTAGTATTGGATACACCGGGGAGCTGTTTTTT.

The CDR3 DNA reads TGTGCCACAGGGGACAGGATGAATCAGCCCCAGCATTTT. Protein: CATGDRMNQPQHF. The V gene is TRBV10-3, the J gene TRBJ1-5; 8 bases agree with TRBD1. After removal of 10 bases from V and 4 bases from J, the junction contained 6 bases not matched to a gene. From germline, CDR1 is ENHRY and CDR2 SYGVKD. CDR3 length equals 13 residues.

The rearrangement uses TRBV10-3 and TRBJ2-3, with D perhaps assigned TRBD1 or TRBD2 (5 bases each). Germline CDR1 is ENHRY and CDR2 is SYGVKD. Trimming removed 9 bases from V and 3 bases from J, with 10 bases in between. The CDR3 runs 12 residues. CDR3 in amino acids: CAMGPGTDTQYF. In DNA, the CDR3 is TGTGCCATGGGACCCGGAACAGATACGCAGTATTTT.

The count of this clone is one. The chain combines TRBV21-1 with TRBJ2-7; TRBD2, the table's D call, was not compared with the DNA. TRBV21-1 is reported as a pseudogene. CDR3 length equals 16 residues. The CDR3 DNA reads TGTGCCAGCAGCCTTCCACTAGCGGGAGGCCCCCACGAGCAGTACTTC. Protein product: CASSLPLAGGPHEQYF.

This chain joins TRBV6-6 and TRBJ1-2; no definite D call. This CDR3 has 10 amino acids. Deletions cut 8 bases from V and 6 bases from J, with 7 bases between. CDR1 MNHNY and CDR2 SVGAGI come from the germline V gene (reference sequence). CDR3 nucleotides: TGTGCCAGCGGAGTAAATGGCTACACCTTC. It yields the protein CASGVNGYTF.

The rearrangement links TRBV11-2 to TRBJ2-7; 12 bases fit TRBD1. The CDR3 covers 17 residues. V was clipped by 2 bases and J by 6 bases; unmatched bases: 11. Germline assignment: CDR1 SGHAT and CDR2 FQNNGV. The CDR3 is CASSLFRPGQGAGEQYF. The DNA of the CDR3 is TGTGCCAGCAGCTTATTCCGACCGGGACAGGGGGCTGGCGAGCAGTACTTC.

CDR3 DNA: TGTGCCAGCAGTTCTGGACAGTCCTACGAGCAGTACTTC. It codes for CASSSGQSYEQYF. The rearrangement uses TRBV7-2 and TRBJ2-7; a weak D match, TRBD1 (6 bases). In germline, CDR1 is SGHTA, CDR2 FQGNSA. Trimming stripped 6 bases from V and 1 base from J, with 10 bases between. The CDR3 sequence is 13 residues long.

The chain recombines TRBV5-6 with TRBJ1-4; TRBD1 matches 12 bases. This CDR3 spans 14 amino acids. The germline CDR1 and CDR2 sequences are SGHDT and YYEEEE. V trimming: 3 bases; J trimming: 14 bases; junction bases outside the gene matches: 8. The DNA for the CDR3 is TGTGCCAGCAGCTCGGGACAGGGGGCCGGGTCCCTGTTTTTT. Translating gives CASSSGQGAGSLFF. Together with reference TRBV5-6 and TRBJ1-4, the CDR3 gives the full variable domain: DAGVTQSPTHLIKTRGQQVTLRCSPKSGHDTVSWYQQALGQGPQFIFQYYEEEERQRGNFPDRFSGHQFPNYSSELNVNALLLGDSALYLCASSSGQGAGSLFFGSGTQLSVL.

The chain couples TRBV5-1 to TRBJ2-1; the match to TRBD2 covers 16 bases. V lost 4 bases and J lost 5; bases outside the gene matches: 9. Germline V gene data show CDR1 as SGHRS and CDR2 as YFSETQ. The CDR3 runs to 18 residues. CDR3 loop: CASSPGLAGGRVNNEQFF. Here the CDR3 DNA reads TGCGCCAGCAGCCCGGGACTAGCGGGAGGGCGAGTAAACAATGAGCAGTTCTTC.

About this clone itself: The sample holds other DNA sequences that translate to the same CDR3. CDR3 in DNA: TGTGCCAGCAGCTTGAGCGGGAGCTCCTACAATGAGCAGTTCTTC. It translates to CASSLSGSSYNEQFF. The chain links TRBV5-5 to TRBJ2-1; TRBD2 aligns across 8 bases. This CDR3 has 15 residues. The V and J ends lost 1 base and 0 bases, in that order; junction bases with no gene match: 0. Germline CDR1 and CDR2: SGHKS and YYEKEE (reference sequence).

The J gene is TRBJ2-1, the V gene TRBV27; D perhaps matches TRBD1 (6 bases). The CDR3 has 15 residues. Germline lookup yields CDR1 MNHEY and CDR2 SMNVEV (reference sequence). Trimming left V 5 bases short and J 3 bases short, with 14 bases between. The CDR3: CASSPPGHIYNEQFF. The CDR3, as DNA: TGTGCCAGCAGTCCCCCGGGACACATCTACAATGAGCAGTTCTTC.

Comments on this clone: In the same sample, other DNA sequences code for this CDR3. This rearrangement joins TRBV27 to TRBJ2-7; TRBD2 agrees at 11 bases. The ends lost 6 bases at V and 1 base at J; junction bases unmatched: 2. CDR1 is MNHEY, CDR2 SMNVEV, per germline (reference sequence). The CDR3 runs 14 residues. CDR3 DNA: TGTGCCAGCAGGGGACTAGCGGCGTCCTACGAGCAGTACTTC. Residues: CASRGLAASYEQYF.

The chain combines TRBV4-3 with TRBJ1-4; weak D call: TRBD1 (5 bases). Germline V lookup: CDR1 LGHNA, CDR2 YSLEER. Trimming took off 0 bases at V and 12 bases at J, with 14 bases between the two ends. CDR3 size: 14 residues. For the CDR3, the DNA is TGCGCCAGCAGCCAAGATGTGGAGGGGATGGAACTGTTTTTT. This gives the protein CASSQDVEGMELFF.

This sequence joins TRBV7-6 and TRBJ1-5; 7 nucleotides match TRBD1. This CDR3 spans 13 amino acids. V trimming: 8 bases; J trimming: 6 bases; junction bases outside the gene matches: 7. The germline V gene encodes CDR1 SGHVS and CDR2 FNYEAQ. CDR3 sequence: CASGPSGGQPQHF. The CDR3 bases are TGTGCCAGCGGACCGTCAGGGGGTCAGCCCCAGCATTTT.

V and J are TRBV28 and TRBJ2-3; 9 bases are shared with TRBD2. The V gene end was trimmed by 2 bases and the J gene end by 2 bases; junction bases not matched to a gene: 5. Per the germline V gene, CDR1 is MDHEN and CDR2 is SYDVKM. The CDR3 consists of 16 residues. The CDR3 loop is CASSLTSGHHTDTQYF. CDR3 DNA: TGTGCCAGCAGTTTAACTAGCGGGCACCACACAGATACGCAGTATTTT.

The V and J genes are TRBV5-1 and TRBJ2-5; D unresolved. Germline V gene lookup returns CDR1 SGHRS and CDR2 YFSETQ. V lost 0 bases and J lost 4, with 16 bases in between. This CDR3 region has 16 residues. The CDR3, as DNA: TGCGCCAGCAGCTTGGGCCCCGAAAGCGTTGGAGAGACCCAGTACTTC. It translates to CASSLGPESVGETQYF.

The chain links TRBV5-1 to TRBJ2-5, with D tentatively TRBD1 or TRBD2 (5 bases each). CDR3 length equals 14 residues. V lost 4 bases and J lost 1, with 11 bases in between. Germline-derived CDR1 and CDR2 are SGHRS and YFSETQ. In DNA form, the CDR3 reads TGCGCCAGCAGCACGGGACGAGTCCAAGAGACCCAGTACTTC. Translation: CASSTGRVQETQYF.

The J gene is TRBJ2-4, the V gene TRBV18; D perhaps matches TRBD2 (6 bases). Per the germline V gene, CDR1 is KGHSH and CDR2 is LQKENI. V lost 3 bases and J 6 bases, leaving 15 bases between the germline ends. This CDR3 is 15 amino acids long. This CDR3 reads CASSPGRGNTNIQYF. CDR3 bases: TGTGCCAGCTCACCGGGTCGGGGGAACACAAACATTCAGTACTTC. The full variable domain, completed using reference TRBV18 and TRBJ2-4, is NAGVMQNPRHLVRRRGQEARLRCSPMKGHSHVYWYRQLPEEGLKFMVYLQKENIIDESGMPKERFSAEFPKEGPSILRIQQVVRGDSAAYFCASSPGRGNTNIQYFGAGTRLSVL.

This chain links TRBV9 with TRBJ1-2; the D gene is possibly TRBD1 (5 bases). The CDR3 loop spans 15 amino acids. The germline V and J ends were trimmed by 0 bases and 6 bases, with 15 bases remaining between them. Looked up from germline, CDR1 is SGDLS and CDR2 is YYNGEE. The CDR3 protein is CASSVELRATHGYTF. CDR3 DNA sequence: TGTGCCAGCAGCGTAGAGCTCAGGGCCACTCATGGCTACACCTTC.

The chain employs TRBV19 and TRBJ2-7, with 7 bases aligning to TRBD1. J was trimmed by 2 bases and V by 7 bases; bases with no gene match: 11. CDR1 is LNHDA, CDR2 SQIVND, per germline (reference sequence). This CDR3 contains 15 residues. In DNA form, the CDR3 reads TGTGCCAGTACCCAAACCTTCACAGGGGCCTACGAGCAGTACTTC. It is translated as CASTQTFTGAYEQYF.

V is TRBV23-1 and J is TRBJ2-7; D may be TRBD1 or TRBD2 (5 bases each). TRBV23-1 is placed among ORFs of uncertain function. Trimming left V 2 bases short and J 2 bases short, with 19 bases between. The CDR3 is 17 residues long. CDR3 sequence reads: CASSQPDSRDGAYEQYF. DNA of the CDR3: TGCGCCAGCAGTCAACCAGACAGCCGGGACGGGGCCTACGAGCAGTACTTC.

The J gene is TRBJ2-7, the V gene TRBV2, with 7 bases aligning to TRBD1. The germline CDR1 and CDR2 sequences are SNHLY and FYNNEI. V shed 6 bases and J 1 base; nucleotides not matched to a gene: 6. This CDR3 contains 14 residues. This CDR3 reads CASSLDRLSYEQYF. CDR3 in DNA: TGTGCCAGCAGCTTGGACAGGCTATCCTACGAGCAGTACTTC.